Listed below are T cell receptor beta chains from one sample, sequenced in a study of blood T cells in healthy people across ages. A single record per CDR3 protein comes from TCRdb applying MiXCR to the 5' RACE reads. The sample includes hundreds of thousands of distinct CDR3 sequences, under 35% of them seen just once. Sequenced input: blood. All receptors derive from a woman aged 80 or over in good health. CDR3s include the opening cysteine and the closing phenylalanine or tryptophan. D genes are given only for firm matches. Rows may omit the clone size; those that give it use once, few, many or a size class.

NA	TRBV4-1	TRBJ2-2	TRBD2	TGCGCCAGCAGCCTTGGGACTAGCGGGAGCTCCAACACCGGGGAGCTGTTTTTT	CASSLGTSGSSNTGELFF
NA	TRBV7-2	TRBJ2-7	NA	TGTGCCAGCAGCCACCACTACGAGCAGTACTTC	CASSHHYEQYF
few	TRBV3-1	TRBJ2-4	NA	TGTGCCAGCCCCTTGGGGGGTAAGCAGTACTTC	CASPLGGKQYF
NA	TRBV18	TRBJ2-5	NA	TGTGCCAGCTCACCCGATATTCAAGAGACCCAGTACTTC	CASSPDIQETQYF
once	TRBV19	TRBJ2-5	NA	TGTGCCAGTAGTATAGGGGCAGGTCAAGAGACCCAGTACTTC	CASSIGAGQETQYF
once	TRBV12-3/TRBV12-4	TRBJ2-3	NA	TGTGCCAGCACTCAAAGGGGGAGAGCAGATGCGCAGTATTTT	CASTQRGRADAQYF
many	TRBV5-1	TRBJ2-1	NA	TGCGCCAGCAGCTCGGTAAACGTGGGATACAATGAGCAGTTCTTC	CASSSVNVGYNEQFF
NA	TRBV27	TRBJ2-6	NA	TGTGCCAGCAGTGATCCCGGAACCGGGGCCAACGTCCTGACTTTC	CASSDPGTGANVLTF
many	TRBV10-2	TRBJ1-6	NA	TGCGCCAGCAGTGTAGGGAGCTCCTATAATTCACCCCTCCACTTT	CASSVGSSYNSPLHF
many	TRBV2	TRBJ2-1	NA	TGTGCCAGCAACCTAAGGGAAGGGGGCTACAATGAGCAGTTCTTC	CASNLREGGYNEQFF
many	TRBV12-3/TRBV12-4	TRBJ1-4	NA	TGTGCCAGCAGTTTGACAGGCAGCGTAGTAGAAAAACTGTTTTTT	CASSLTGSVVEKLFF
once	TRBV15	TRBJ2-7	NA	TGTGCCACCAGCAGAGAAAGAGGGTACTCCTACGAGCAGTACTTC	CATSRERGYSYEQYF
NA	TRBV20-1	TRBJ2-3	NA	TGCAGTGCCCCGAGGGATTCCACAGATACGCAGTATTTT	CSAPRDSTDTQYF
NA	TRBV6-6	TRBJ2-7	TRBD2	TGTGCCAGCAGTCGGGCAGCGGGAGGGGCCTACGAGCAGTACTTC	CASSRAAGGAYEQYF
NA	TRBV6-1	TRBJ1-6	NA	TGTGCCAGCGGAACCGGGGGCCAAGGCAGCTCCTATAATTCACCCCTCCACTTT	CASGTGGQGSSYNSPLHF
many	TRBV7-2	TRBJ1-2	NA	TGTGCCAGCAGCCCTGGCACAATAAACTATGGCTACACCTTC	CASSPGTINYGYTF
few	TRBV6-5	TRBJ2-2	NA	TGTGCCAGCAGTTACGGGGTTACGGGTACAAAACACAACACCGGGGAGCTGTTTTTT	CASSYGVTGTKHNTGELFF
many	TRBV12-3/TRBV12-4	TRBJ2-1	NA	TGTGCCAGCAGAATCGGAGGGGGCAATGAGCAGTTCTTC	CASRIGGGNEQFF
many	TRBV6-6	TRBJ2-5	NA	TGTGCCAGCAGTTACTCTAGAGGGGTAGAGACCCAGTACTTC	CASSYSRGVETQYF
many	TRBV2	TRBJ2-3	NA	TGTGCCAGCGGACGGGAGGATACGCAGTATTTT	CASGREDTQYF
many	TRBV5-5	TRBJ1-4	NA	TGTGCCAGCAGCTTGGCCTTAGTTCCCGTTGCAACTAATGAAAAACTGTTTTTT	CASSLALVPVATNEKLFF
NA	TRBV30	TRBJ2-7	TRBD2	TGTAGTATGACTAGCGGTTCCTACGAGCAGTACTTC	CSMTSGSYEQYF
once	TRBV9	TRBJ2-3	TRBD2	TGTGCCAGCAGCGTTGGACTAGTGACAGATACGCAGTATTTT	CASSVGLVTDTQYF
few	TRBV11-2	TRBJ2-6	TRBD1	TGTGCCAGCAGGGGCACACACCTGACAGGGGACTCTGGGGCCAACGTCCTGACTTTC	CASRGTHLTGDSGANVLTF
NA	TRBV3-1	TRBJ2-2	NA	TGTGCCAGCAGCCATGACGGGGAGCTGTTTTTT	CASSHDGELFF
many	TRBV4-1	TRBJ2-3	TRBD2	TGCGCCAGCAGCCAAGTAATTGCGGGGGGGCCGAGAGATACGCAGTATTTT	CASSQVIAGGPRDTQYF
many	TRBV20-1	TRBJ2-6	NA	TGCAGTGCAAACGGACAGCACCTTATCTCTGGGGCCAACGTCCTGACTTTC	CSANGQHLISGANVLTF
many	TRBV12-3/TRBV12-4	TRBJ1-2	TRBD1	TGTGCCAGCAGTTTAACAGGGGGCGCGGGCTATGGCTACACCTTC	CASSLTGGAGYGYTF
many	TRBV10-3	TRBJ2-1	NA	TGTGCCATTGCAGGGGGCGGGAGCTCCTACAATGAGCAGTTCTTC	CAIAGGGSSYNEQFF
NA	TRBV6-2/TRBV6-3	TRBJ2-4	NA	TGTGCCAGCAGTTTTAGGACAACGCTAGCCAAAAACATTCAGTACTTC	CASSFRTTLAKNIQYF
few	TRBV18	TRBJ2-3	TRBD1	TGTGCCAGCTCGCGGGCGACAGGGGTAAAAGATACGCAGTATTTT	CASSRATGVKDTQYF
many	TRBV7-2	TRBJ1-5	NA	TGTGCCGCGGCCAGGGGTATTAATCAGCCCCAGCATTTT	CAAARGINQPQHF
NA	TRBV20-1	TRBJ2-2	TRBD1	TGCAGTGCTAGAGTCACAGGGGGTACCGGGGAGCTGTTTTTT	CSARVTGGTGELFF
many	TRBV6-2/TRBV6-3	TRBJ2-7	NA	TGTGCCAGCGGCCGCGGGTTCAACAGCGAGCAGTACTTC	CASGRGFNSEQYF
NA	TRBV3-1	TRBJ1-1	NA	TGTGCCAGCAGCCAACGGGCAGGTTTGGAAGCTTTCTTT	CASSQRAGLEAFF
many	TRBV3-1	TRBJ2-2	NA	TGTGCCAGCAGCCAAGCGGGGGGCGAATTGAACACCGGGGAGCTGTTTTTT	CASSQAGGELNTGELFF
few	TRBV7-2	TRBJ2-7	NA	TGTGCCAGCAGCTTATCTGGACACCTGACCTACGAGCAGTACTTC	CASSLSGHLTYEQYF
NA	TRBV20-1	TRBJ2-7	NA	TGCAGTGCTAGAGATTATCAACAGGTGGTAAGATACGAGCAGTACTTC	CSARDYQQVVRYEQYF
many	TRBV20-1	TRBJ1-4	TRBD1	TGCAGTGCTAGTCGACAGGGGGATGAAAAACTGTTTTTT	CSASRQGDEKLFF
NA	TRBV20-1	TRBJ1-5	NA	TGCAGTGCTACTGGCCCCGGGCACCAAAATAGCAATCAGCCCCAGCATTTT	CSATGPGHQNSNQPQHF
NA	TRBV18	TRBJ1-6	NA	TGTGCCAGCTCACCATTCGGGTCAGGGGTATACTCACCCCTCCACTTT	CASSPFGSGVYSPLHF
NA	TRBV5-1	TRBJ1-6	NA	TGCGCCAGCAGCTTACAGATCCGGGCCGAATATAATTCACCCCTCCACTTT	CASSLQIRAEYNSPLHF
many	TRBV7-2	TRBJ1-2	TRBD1	TGTGCCAGCAGCTCCAACCGGGACAGGTTGGACTATGGCTACACCTTC	CASSSNRDRLDYGYTF
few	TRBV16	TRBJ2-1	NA	TGTGCCAGCAGCCAACTGGGAGGTTGGTCCTACAATGAGCAGTTCTTC	CASSQLGGWSYNEQFF
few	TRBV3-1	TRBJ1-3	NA	TGTGCCAGCAGCCAACGCATCGGCTCTGGAAACACCATATATTTT	CASSQRIGSGNTIYF
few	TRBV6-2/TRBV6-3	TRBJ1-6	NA	TGTGCCACCGCGAACCCCCTACGCTCGTCACCCCTCCACTTT	CATANPLRSSPLHF